This is a list of T cell receptor beta chains from one sample in a study of shared clonotypes between healthy human individuals. TCRdb's copy holds only in-frame clones and misses some; the assay was immunoSEQ multiplex PCR. Of some 2,100,000 clones listed, approximately 96% were seen once; the top ten hold around 0.13%. Material for sequencing was naive CD4+ T cells sorted from blood. These receptors were taken from a man aged 18 to 35 in good health. The CDR3 runs from the conserved cysteine through the conserved F or W. D genes are given only for firm matches. Only some rows state a clone size, as once, few, many or a class for expanded clones.

TRBJ1-1	TRBD1	.	TRBV14	TGTGCCAGCAGCTCCACAGGGGCCCTAAACACTGAAGCTTTCTTT	CASSSTGALNTEAFF
TRBJ1-1	.	.	TRBV15	TGTGCCACCAGCACTCGACAGCTGGGGACTGAAGCTTTCTTT	CATSTRQLGTEAFF
TRBJ2-7	.	few	TRBV29-1	TGCAGCGCTATGAGGGGGTCCTACGAGCAGTACTTC	CSAMRGSYEQYF
TRBJ2-3	.	.	TRBV5-1	TGCGCCAGCAGCTTGGCTGGCGCCTCTTGGACAGATACGCAGTATTTT	CASSLAGASWTDTQYF
TRBJ2-1	TRBD1	.	TRBV6-5	TGTGCCAGCAGGCAGGGGGCTTCAAATGAGCAGTTCTTC	CASRQGASNEQFF
TRBJ1-3	.	.	TRBV6-1	TGTGCCAGCCGCCGGGCGGGGTTGGGAAACACCATATATTTT	CASRRAGLGNTIYF
TRBJ1-6	TRBD1	.	TRBV7-9	TGTGCCAGCAGCTCCGACCCCGGACAGGGGGATTCACCCCTCCACTTT	CASSSDPGQGDSPLHF
TRBJ1-1	.	.	TRBV7-2	TGTGTCACCCTACAGGCAGAGGTTTCTGAAGCTTTCTTT	CVTLQAEVSEAFF
TRBJ2-1	TRBD1	.	TRBV10-3	TGTGCCATCAGTGAAGGACAGGGGTTGGATGAGCAGTTCTTC	CAISEGQGLDEQFF
TRBJ2-7	TRBD2	.	TRBV7-8	TGTGCCAGCAGCTCCCATTGGGCGGGAGGGCCCTACGAGCAGTACTTC	CASSSHWAGGPYEQYF
TRBJ1-4	TRBD1	once	TRBV30	TGTGCCTGGAGTGCGACAGGGAAGGGTGAAAAACTGTTTTTT	CAWSATGKGEKLFF
TRBJ2-1	TRBD2	.	TRBV2	TGTGCCAGCAGTGGGAGGGCTAGCGGGAGGGCCTCGTACAATGAGCAGTTCTTC	CASSGRASGRASYNEQFF
TRBJ1-4	TRBD1	.	TRBV5-1	TGCGCCAGCAGTCCCGGGACAGGGGGAAGTACTAATGAAAAACTGTTTTTT	CASSPGTGGSTNEKLFF
TRBJ1-6	.	once	TRBV9	TGTGCCAGCAGCGTACAGGGGACGGGTAATTCACCCCTCCACTTT	CASSVQGTGNSPLHF
TRBJ2-7	.	.	TRBV11-2	TGTGCCAGCAGCTTTACGACCTCCTACGAGCAGTACTTC	CASSFTTSYEQYF
TRBJ1-2	TRBD1	.	TRBV5-1	TGCGCCAGCAGCGTAGGGACAGGGATGGAAGGCTACACCTTC	CASSVGTGMEGYTF
TRBJ1-1	TRBD1	.	TRBV5-1	TGCGCCAGCAGCGGAAAACAGGGGGGCCCGATTGCGGCTTTCTTT	CASSGKQGGPIAAFF
TRBJ1-1	.	once	TRBV4-1	TGCGCCAGCAGCCAAGATGAGAGGACAGCGTCTAGGGCTGAAGCTTTCTTT	CASSQDERTASRAEAFF
TRBJ1-1	.	.	TRBV28	TGTGCCAGCAGTACCCCTCCCAGGGGAGGAACTGAAGCTTTCTTT	CASSTPPRGGTEAFF
TRBJ1-1	.	once	TRBV7-9	TGTGCCAGCAGCTTCGATGGTAGCACTGAAGCTTTCTTT	CASSFDGSTEAFF
TRBJ2-3	.	.	TRBV9	TGTGCCAGCAGCGAACAGGTTTTTGGAGGTGATACGCAGTATTTT	CASSEQVFGGDTQYF
TRBJ2-7	.	.	TRBV14	TGTGCCAGCAGCCATAACGGTTTAGGGGCCTACGAGCAGTACTTC	CASSHNGLGAYEQYF
TRBJ2-7	.	.	TRBV28	TGTGCCAGCACCTCGACTGTCACCGAGCAGTACTTC	CASTSTVTEQYF
TRBJ1-5	.	.	TRBV6-1	TGTGCCAGCAGTCCTCGCAATCAGCCCCAGCATTTT	CASSPRNQPQHF
TRBJ2-7	TRBD2	once	TRBV27	TGTGCCAGCAGTCCAGGGACTAGCGGGGGCCGCTCCTACGAGCAGTACTTC	CASSPGTSGGRSYEQYF
TRBJ1-3	.	few	TRBV5-5	TGTGCCAGCAGCTTGTTAGGCAACACCATATATTTT	CASSLLGNTIYF
TRBJ1-2	.	.	TRBV7-9	TGTGCCAGCAGCCCCGAGGGGAGTTCGCAGGCCTTAAGCTACACCTTC	CASSPEGSSQALSYTF
TRBJ1-6	.	.	TRBV5-4	TGTGCCAGCAGCAAGGCAGATAGGAATAATTCACCCCTCCACTTT	CASSKADRNNSPLHF
TRBJ1-4	.	.	TRBV6-6	TGTGCCAGCAGTTACACCGAGAGCGGGGCGGGTGAAAAACTGTTTTTT	CASSYTESGAGEKLFF
TRBJ1-5	.	.	TRBV18	TGTGCCAGCTCACCCGGACAGTCCGGAGGGACTCAGCCCCAGCATTTT	CASSPGQSGGTQPQHF
TRBJ1-6	.	once	TRBV6-5	TGTGCCAGCAGCTGGACAGAAGAAAATTCACCCCTCCACTTT	CASSWTEENSPLHF
TRBJ1-2	.	once	TRBV9	TGTGCCAGCAGCTTCCCCTTAGGTGAACAGGACTATGGCTACACCTTC	CASSFPLGEQDYGYTF
TRBJ1-2	.	once	TRBV12-5	TGTGCTAGTGCCTTGGACGTCTATGGCTACACCTTC	CASALDVYGYTF
TRBJ2-1	.	.	TRBV29-1	TGCAGCGGAAAACACGTAAATGAGCAGTTCTTC	CSGKHVNEQFF
TRBJ2-3	.	.	TRBV29-1	TGCAGCGTTGAAGATCGAGGGTTAGATACGCAGTATTTT	CSVEDRGLDTQYF
TRBJ1-2	TRBD1	.	TRBV11-1	TGTGCCAGCAGCCCAGGGACAGCTAACTATGGCTACACCTTC	CASSPGTANYGYTF
TRBJ1-2	.	.	TRBV5-1	TGCGCCAGCAGCTTGGCCACGACAGTTGCCCCCTATGGCTACACCTTC	CASSLATTVAPYGYTF
TRBJ2-7	.	.	TRBV2	TGTGCCAGCAGTGGACCGGGACATTCCTACGAGCAGTACTTC	CASSGPGHSYEQYF
TRBJ2-7	.	.	TRBV7-2	TGTGCCAGCAGCTCAAGCGGGTTTAGCTCCTACGAGCAGTACTTC	CASSSSGFSSYEQYF
TRBJ2-5	.	once	TRBV7-2	TGTGCCAGCAGCTTAGAAGGAATGGGATGGGAGACCCAGTACTTC	CASSLEGMGWETQYF
TRBJ2-7	TRBD2	.	TRBV7-2	TGTGCCAGCAGCCGGTCGGGGGCGACTAGCGGGTTTTCCTTCTACGAGCAGTACTTC	CASSRSGATSGFSFYEQYF
TRBJ1-1	.	few	TRBV5-6	TGTGCCAGCAGCCTACAGGGCGCTGAAGCTTTCTTT	CASSLQGAEAFF
TRBJ2-7	TRBD2	.	TRBV6-1	TGTGCCAGCAGTGACGGGACTAGCGGAACCTACGAGCAGTACTTC	CASSDGTSGTYEQYF
TRBJ2-7	.	once	TRBV2	TGTGCCAGTCATTCCTCTTTTACTTCCTACGAGCAGTACTTC	CASHSSFTSYEQYF
TRBJ1-1	.	once	TRBV28	TGTGCCAGCAGTTTGGGCAAGGCCACTGAAGCTTTCTTT	CASSLGKATEAFF
TRBJ2-7	.	once	TRBV30	TGTGCCTGGAAGGGCCGACTTACTTACGAGCAGTACTTC	CAWKGRLTYEQYF
TRBJ2-7	.	.	TRBV12-1	TGTGCCAGCAGCTCTTGGGTACGACTAGCGGGGCAGAGCTCCTACGAGCAGTACTTC	CASSSWVRLAGQSSYEQYF
TRBJ1-5	.	.	TRBV2	TGTGCCAGCAGTGAAAACGCCTATAGCAATCAGCCCCAGCATTTT	CASSENAYSNQPQHF
TRBJ2-7	TRBD2	.	TRBV5-1	TGCGCCAGCAGCCTAGGACTAGACTACGAGCAGTACTTC	CASSLGLDYEQYF
TRBJ2-3	.	.	TRBV5-1	TGCGCCAGCAGCTTGGCCGGGCACCAAACCACAGATACGCAGTATTTT	CASSLAGHQTTDTQYF